Shown below are 17 T cell receptor beta chains from a single sample sequenced in a study of T cells in Graves' hyperthyroidism and ophthalmopathy (dated by TCRdb to the late 2010s). The library came from multiplex PCR. Sequencing used an Illumina HiSeq 2000. The TCR beta CDR3 regions were amplified from RNA transcripts. For the first round of RT-PCR on the TCR CDR3, the HTBI primer set was used together with the Qiagen OneStep RT-PCR kit. TCRdb reran the public reads through fastp at Q25 and MiXCR, keeping productive beta chains. Each CDR3 protein appears once, grouped with its most common genes and DNA. In all, the sample holds about 520,000 distinct CDR3 sequences, and around 20% of those were seen once. Approximately 25% of the sample is held by the ten biggest clonotypes. Specimen: blood. Source of these receptors: a man between 18 and 35 years old with Graves' hyperthyroidism.

This clonotype was found many times. The chain carries TRBV11-2 and TRBJ1-2; D call uncertain. Germline V gene data show CDR1 as SGHAT and CDR2 as FQNNGV. This CDR3 has 15 residues. V was pared by 5 bases and J by 3 bases, with 16 bases between. The DNA of the CDR3 is TGTGCCAGCAGCCCCGGAGTTGGGGAGCACTATGGCTACACCTTC. As protein: CASSPGVGEHYGYTF.

The chain joins TRBV6-2 or TRBV6-3 to TRBJ2-7, with D possibly TRBD1 on 6 matching bases. The germline V and J ends were trimmed by 2 bases and 4 bases, with 24 bases remaining between them. Germline V gene lookup returns CDR1 MNHEY and CDR2 SVGEGT. The CDR3 is 18 residues long. The CDR3 loop reads CASSYRGHNSLGSYEQYF. The CDR3 nucleotides read TGTGCCAGCAGTTACCGGGGACACAACTCATTGGGCTCTTACGAGCAGTACTTC.

Notes on this clonotype: Because it lacks the conserved phenylalanine or tryptophan at the end, this CDR3 is likely a read error. V gene TRBV27 combines with J gene TRBJ1-1; no clear D gene. Germline V gives CDR1 MNHEY, CDR2 SMNVEV (reference sequence). The CDR3 is 16 residues long. The V end lost 1 base, the J end lost 2 bases, and 14 bases lay between the germline ends. The CDR3 here is CASSLYSRAQNTEAFY. CDR3 sequence (DNA): TGTGCCAGCAGTTTATATTCGAGGGCACAAAACACTGAAGCTTTCTAT.

This clonotype was counted ten times or more. The chain uses TRBV5-1 and TRBJ1-1; tentatively, D is TRBD1 (6 bases). The CDR3 spans 15 residues. In germline, CDR1 is SGHRS, CDR2 YFSETQ. V was pared by 7 bases and J by 1 base, with 17 bases between. The DNA of the CDR3 is TGCGCCAGCGTATCCGACCGGGACACGAACACTGAAGCTTTCTTT. Translation gives CASVSDRDTNTEAFF. Combining the CDR3 with reference TRBV5-1 and TRBJ1-1 gives the whole variable domain KAGVTQTPRYLIKTRGQQVTLSCSPISGHRSVSWYQQTPGQGLQFLFEYFSETQRNKGNFPGRFSGRQFSNSRSEMNVSTLELGDSALYLCASVSDRDTNTEAFFGQGTRLTVV.

In its sample, this clonotype was seen many times. The chain recombines TRBV12-3 or TRBV12-4 with TRBJ2-7, with 7 bases fitting TRBD1. V shed 4 bases, J shed 2 bases, and the junction held 8 bases outside the gene matches. The CDR3 has 15 residues. CDR3 amino acids: CASSSPDRVPYEQYF. Here the CDR3 DNA reads TGTGCCAGCAGTTCCCCAGACAGGGTGCCCTACGAGCAGTACTTC.

The sample holds many counts of this clonotype. This sequence joins TRBV12-5 and TRBJ2-7, with TRBD1 identical over 7 bases. Per the germline V gene, CDR1 is LGHNT and CDR2 is FRNRAP. This CDR3 region has 13 residues. V lost 6 bases to trimming and J lost 1 base; unmatched junction nucleotides: 3. The CDR3 bases are TGTGCTAGTGGAGACAGGGTGTCCTACGAGCAGTACTTC. Protein: CASGDRVSYEQYF.

The V gene is TRBV4-1, the J gene TRBJ1-2, with TRBD1 matching over 10 bases. Germline V gene lookup returns CDR1 MGHRA and CDR2 YSYEKL. The CDR3 runs to 15 residues. V gave up 4 bases and J gave up 6 bases; unmatched junction bases: 8. The DNA for the CDR3 is TGCGCCAGCAGCCTAACGGACAGGGGGTGGAATGGCTACACCTTC. This sequence encodes CASSLTDRGWNGYTF.

This clonotype showed up many times. V usage is TRBV18 and J usage is TRBJ2-5; D gene unclear. This CDR3 spans 12 amino acids. Trimming took 8 bases from V and 2 from J, leaving 9 bases between them. In germline, CDR1 is KGHSH, CDR2 LQKENI. Here the CDR3 DNA reads TGTGCCAGCAGTCCTTCGCAAGAGACCCAGTACTTC. Translation gives CASSPSQETQYF.

This clonotype came up a few times. The chain joins TRBV5-1 to TRBJ2-6; D is undetermined. V was trimmed by 1 base and J by 2 bases, leaving 4 bases between them. The CDR3 is made up of 14 amino acids. Germline V gives CDR1 SGHRS, CDR2 YFSETQ. The CDR3 region is CASSLTAGANVLTF. The DNA of the CDR3 is TGCGCCAGCAGCTTGACAGCTGGGGCCAACGTCCTGACTTTC.

The rearrangement joins TRBV19 to TRBJ1-5, with D perhaps TRBD1 (5 bases). The V and J ends lost 8 bases and 8 bases respectively, with 16 bases between them. The CDR3 loop spans 13 amino acids. In germline, CDR1 is LNHDA, CDR2 SQIVND (reference sequence). As DNA, the CDR3 is TGTGCCAGTTCTTATATCGGGGGGGAGCCCCAGCATTTT. It translates to CASSYIGGEPQHF.

This clonotype was recorded many times. This rearrangement joins TRBV5-5 to TRBJ2-5; a possible D gene is TRBD1 (6 bases). The V gene lost 0 bases and the J gene lost 4 bases, with 10 bases spanning the gap. Germline CDR1 and CDR2: SGHKS and YYEKEE (reference sequence). The CDR3 consists of 14 residues. The CDR3 nucleotides are TGTGCCAGCAGCTTGGGGTGGGGGCCAGAGACCCAGTACTTC. The encoded protein is CASSLGWGPETQYF.

The chain combines TRBV11-1 with TRBJ2-7; 15 bases agree with TRBD2. Germline CDR1 reads SGHAT; CDR2 reads FQDESV (reference sequence). Trimming cost V 6 bases and J 4 bases; bases outside gene matches: 10. The CDR3 length is 17 residues. CDR3 loop: CASSDSGTSGRRYEQYF. The CDR3 DNA follows: TGTGCCAGCAGTGATTCCGGGACTAGCGGGAGGAGGTACGAGCAGTACTTC.

The rearrangement joins TRBV29-1 to TRBJ2-7; 9 positions agree with TRBD1. V dropped 3 bases and J dropped 9; count of bases not matched to a gene: 6. The CDR3 runs to 12 residues. CDR1 and CDR2 from the germline V gene are SQVTM and ANQGSEA. The CDR3 is CSVEGQGGGQYF. The CDR3 region has the DNA TGCAGCGTTGAGGGACAGGGAGGCGGGCAGTACTTC.

The chain joins TRBV6-2 or TRBV6-3 to TRBJ1-1; tentative D call: TRBD1 (5 bases). This CDR3 is built from 11 residues. The V end lost 4 bases, the J end lost 10 bases, and 10 bases lay between the germline ends. CDR1 and CDR2 from the germline V gene are MNHEY and SVGEGT. The CDR3 is CASSSRGGAFF. CDR3 sequence (DNA): TGTGCCAGCAGTTCCCGCGGGGGAGCTTTCTTT.

This clonotype was counted at least ten times. The chain uses TRBV11-2 and TRBJ2-2, with unresolved D. Deletions cut 7 bases from V and 5 bases from J, with 5 bases between. CDR3 length equals 11 residues. Germline values: CDR1 SGHAT, CDR2 FQNNGV. The CDR3, as DNA: TGTGCCAGCACCGTTACCGGGGAGCTGTTTTTT. Translated: CASTVTGELFF.

This clonotype occurred many times. The CDR3 loop reads CATSPGSYGYTF. CDR3 DNA: TGTGCCACCAGTCCGGGAAGCTATGGCTACACCTTC. J is TRBJ1-2 and V is TRBV24-1; D not certain. V lost 6 bases to trimming and J lost 4 bases, with 8 bases between them. The V gene's germline CDR1 is KGHDR and CDR2 SFDVKD. The CDR3 has 12 residues.

The table lists this clonotype with many counts. The CDR3 bases are TGCGCCAGTATGACAGGGAGCGGGAACGAGCAGTACTTC. Its translation is CASMTGSGNEQYF. This chain links TRBV5-1 with TRBJ2-7; possibly TRBD1 or TRBD2 for D (7 bases each). Germline CDR1 SGHRS, CDR2 YFSETQ. The V gene lost 8 bases and the J gene lost 5 bases, with 17 bases spanning the gap. The CDR3 covers 13 residues.